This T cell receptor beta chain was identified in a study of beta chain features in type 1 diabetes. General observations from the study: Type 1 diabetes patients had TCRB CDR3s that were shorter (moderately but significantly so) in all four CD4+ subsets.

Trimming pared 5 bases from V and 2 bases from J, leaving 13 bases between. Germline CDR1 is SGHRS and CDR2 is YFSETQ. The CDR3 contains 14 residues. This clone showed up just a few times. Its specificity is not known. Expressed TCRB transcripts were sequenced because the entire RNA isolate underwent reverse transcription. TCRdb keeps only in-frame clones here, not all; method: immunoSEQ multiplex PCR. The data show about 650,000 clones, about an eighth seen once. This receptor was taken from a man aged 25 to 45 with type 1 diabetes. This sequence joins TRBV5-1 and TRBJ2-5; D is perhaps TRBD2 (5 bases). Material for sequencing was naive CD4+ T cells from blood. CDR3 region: CASSSSGGQETQYF. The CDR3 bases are TGCGCCAGCAGTTCCAGCGGCGGACAAGAGACCCAGTACTTC.